Listed below are T cell receptor beta chains from one sample, sequenced in a study of OX40 agonist ivuxolimab in advanced cancers. Sequencing used immunoSEQ multiplex PCR; TCRdb keeps in-frame clones, though not all of them. Here the sample spans around 70,000 clones, just over 90% being singletons. The sequenced sample was CD4+ or CD8+ T cells sorted from blood, obtained in a trial of the OX40 agonist ivuxolimab. The receptors stem from an adult with an advanced solid tumor such as melanoma, head and neck, liver or kidney cancer. The CDR3 runs from the conserved cysteine through the conserved F or W. Fields, in order: clone size, V gene, CDR3 length, J gene, D gene, CDR3 protein, CDR3 DNA. The D gene is left open where the match is weak. Where a row states a size, it is once, few, many or the class of an expanded clone; other rows omit it.

>NA|TRBV18|13|TRBJ1-2|NA
CASSPTGTGGYTF
TGTGCCAGCTCACCAACGGGGACGGGAGGCTACACCTTC
>NA|TRBV4-3|14|TRBJ2-5|NA
CASSPGQSQETQYF
TGCGCCAGCAGCCCGGGACAAAGCCAAGAGACCCAGTACTTC
>NA|TRBV4-1|15|TRBJ1-5|NA
CASSLAKGVNQPQHF
TGCGCCAGCAGCCTTGCTAAGGGCGTCAATCAGCCCCAGCATTTT
>NA|TRBV29-1|13|TRBJ2-3|TRBD2
CSASGARTDTQYF
TGCAGCGCTAGCGGGGCTCGGACAGATACGCAGTATTTT
>few|TRBV30|13|TRBJ1-1|TRBD1
CAWEPGAGGKAFF
TGTGCCTGGGAACCCGGGGCAGGGGGAAAAGCTTTCTTT
>NA|TRBV19|13|TRBJ2-3|NA
CASNPTLTDTQYF
TGTGCCAGTAACCCGACACTCACAGATACGCAGTATTTT
>NA|TRBV28|15|TRBJ1-5|NA
CASIALGLSNQPQHF
TGTGCCAGCATTGCTTTAGGCCTAAGCAATCAGCCCCAGCATTTT
>NA|TRBV5-1|16|TRBJ2-1|TRBD2
CASSLGLAGSYNEQFF
TGCGCCAGCAGCTTGGGCCTAGCGGGGTCCTACAATGAGCAGTTCTTC
>NA|TRBV19|14|TRBJ2-3|NA
CASREGSSTDTQYF
TGTGCCAGTAGAGAGGGGTCTAGCACAGATACGCAGTATTTT
>NA|TRBV9|15|TRBJ1-1|TRBD1
CASSAGQGTGTEAFF
TGTGCCAGCAGCGCCGGACAGGGGACGGGCACTGAAGCTTTCTTT
>NA|TRBV7-9|16|TRBJ2-7|NA
CASSLESKGKGYEQYF
TGTGCCAGCAGCTTAGAGTCAAAGGGGAAAGGCTACGAGCAGTACTTC
>NA|TRBV6-1|11|TRBJ1-1|NA
CASSWGLLAFF
TGTGCCAGCAGTTGGGGATTGTTGGCTTTCTTT
>NA|TRBV7-2|13|TRBJ2-7|NA
CASSLGFTYEQYF
TGTGCCAGCAGCTTAGGGTTTACCTACGAGCAGTACTTC
>few|TRBV27|12|TRBJ1-5|NA
CASSLLGQPQHF
TGTGCCAGCAGTTTACTTGGTCAGCCCCAGCATTTT
>NA|TRBV13|15|TRBJ2-3|TRBD2
CASSSTSGATDTQYF
TGTGCCAGCAGCTCGACTAGCGGGGCCACAGATACGCAGTATTTT
>NA|TRBV4-2|15|TRBJ1-2|NA
CASSHGDQGVYGYTF
TGTGCCAGCAGCCATGGGGACCAAGGGGTCTATGGCTACACCTTC
>NA|TRBV6-6|12|TRBJ2-7|NA
CASSYSPYEQYF
TGTGCCAGCAGTTACTCACCCTACGAGCAGTACTTC
>NA|TRBV25-1|13|TRBJ1-2|NA
CASSDWAHYGYTF
TGTGCCAGCAGTGACTGGGCACACTATGGCTACACCTTC
>NA|TRBV27|12|TRBJ1-1|NA
CASSLAGTEAFF
TGTGCCAGCAGTTTAGCTGGCACTGAAGCTTTCTTT
>NA|TRBV4-2|13|TRBJ2-1|NA
CASSQDKGDEQFF
TGTGCCAGCAGCCAAGATAAGGGGGATGAGCAGTTCTTC
>NA|TRBV2|16|TRBJ1-2|TRBD1
CASPSVISGTGDGYTF
TGTGCCAGCCCGAGTGTAATTTCCGGGACAGGGGATGGCTACACCTTC
>NA|TRBV4-1|15|TRBJ1-1|NA
CASSQDPGMNTEAFF
TGCGCCAGCAGCCAAGATCCAGGAATGAACACTGAAGCTTTCTTT
>once|TRBV7-9|16|TRBJ2-5|NA
CASSPRLARAGETQYF
TGTGCCAGCAGCCCCCGCTTGGCAAGGGCGGGAGAGACCCAGTACTTC
>NA|TRBV7-6|12|TRBJ1-2|NA
CASSLERGGYTF
TGTGCCAGCAGCTTAGAGCGTGGAGGCTACACCTTC
>NA|TRBV27|14|TRBJ1-5|NA
CASRGEYSNQPQHF
TGTGCCAGCAGGGGCGAGTATAGCAATCAGCCCCAGCATTTT
>NA|TRBV4-1|16|TRBJ1-4|NA
CASSHLWLATNEKLFF
TGCGCCAGCAGCCACCTATGGCTTGCAACTAATGAAAAACTGTTTTTT
>NA|TRBV7-6|13|TRBJ1-1|NA
CASSFRDLAEAFF
TGTGCCAGCAGCTTTCGAGATCTGGCTGAAGCTTTCTTT
>NA|TRBV6-5|12|TRBJ1-5|NA
CASGPSNQPQHF
TGTGCCAGCGGACCTAGTAATCAGCCCCAGCATTTT
>once|TRBV14|15|TRBJ2-7|NA
CASSQGYSGWDEQYF
TGTGCCAGCAGCCAAGGGTATTCGGGTTGGGACGAGCAGTACTTC
>NA|TRBV19|13|TRBJ1-1|NA
CASRTLGVTEAFF
TGTGCCAGTAGAACCTTGGGGGTCACTGAAGCTTTCTTT
>NA|TRBV19|15|TRBJ1-5|NA
CASSIATSYNQPQHF
TGTGCCAGTAGTATAGCGACAAGTTACAATCAGCCCCAGCATTTT
>few|TRBV30|16|TRBJ1-5|TRBD1
CAWTSSRTGLNQPQHF
TGTGCCTGGACCTCCTCGAGGACAGGATTGAATCAGCCCCAGCATTTT
>NA|TRBV6-5|15|TRBJ2-7|NA
CASSYGAYHSYEQYF
TGTGCCAGCAGTTACGGGGCCTATCACTCCTACGAGCAGTACTTC
>NA|TRBV20-1|11|TRBJ1-2|NA
CKSLEEYGYTF
TGCAAAAGCCTAGAGGAATACGGCTACACCTTC
>NA|TRBV7-2|14|TRBJ2-7|TRBD1
CASSPGQGYYEQYF
TGTGCCAGCAGCCCGGGACAGGGGTACTACGAGCAGTACTTC
>NA|TRBV19|14|TRBJ1-1|NA
CASSIEGGITEAFF
TGTGCCAGTAGTATCGAGGGGGGGATCACTGAAGCTTTCTTT
>NA|TRBV7-8|15|TRBJ2-2|NA
CASSLWSGNTGELFF
TGTGCCAGCAGCTTATGGAGCGGGAACACCGGGGAGCTGTTTTTT
>NA|TRBV9|17|TRBJ1-6|NA
CASSPDTASSYNSPLHF
TGTGCCAGCAGCCCAGACACCGCGAGCTCCTATAATTCACCCCTCCACTTT
>NA|TRBV27|15|TRBJ2-1|NA
CASSTMGTSGDEQFF
TGTGCCAGCAGTACAATGGGGACCTCAGGCGATGAGCAGTTCTTC
>NA|TRBV30|16|TRBJ2-3|TRBD1
CAWSVLGQGFGDTQYF
TGTGCCTGGAGTGTGCTAGGACAGGGGTTTGGAGATACGCAGTATTTT
>NA|TRBV14|15|TRBJ1-2|TRBD1
CASSDGQGAWDGYTF
TGTGCCAGCAGCGACGGACAGGGGGCATGGGATGGCTACACCTTC
>NA|TRBV29-1|13|TRBJ2-1|NA
CSAGIAADNEQFF
TGCAGCGCTGGGATAGCGGCAGACAATGAGCAGTTCTTC
>NA|TRBV18|15|TRBJ1-5|TRBD1
CASSPPDRENQPQHF
TGTGCCAGCTCACCACCGGACAGGGAGAATCAGCCCCAGCATTTT
>few|TRBV13|17|TRBJ2-7|TRBD2
CASSLGSIAGANYEQYF
TGTGCCAGCAGCTTAGGCAGTATAGCGGGGGCAAACTACGAGCAGTACTTC
>NA|TRBV9|17|TRBJ2-6|NA
CASSSSRRGAGANVLTF
TGTGCCAGCAGCTCCTCGCGGAGAGGCGCTGGGGCCAACGTCCTGACTTTC
>NA|TRBV9|16|TRBJ2-3|NA
CASSPRQDPSTDTQYF
TGTGCCAGCAGCCCCAGACAGGACCCTAGCACAGATACGCAGTATTTT